The text below deals with one T cell receptor (beta chain). Its target is unknown. Version v3.0 of the immunoSEQ assay ran at survey level. For each individual sample, sequencing targeted roughly 40,000-50,000 T-cell genomes. The assay was immunoSEQ multiplex PCR, and TCRdb's table has in-frame clones only and misses some. The data show tens of thousands of clones, around 84% seen once. This sample was taken from a study of long-term antiretroviral therapy in people with HIV. The study, taken as a whole, reports: Information pertaining to ART adherence, viral resistance or therapeutic modifications was not obtained.

The CDR3 is 16 amino acids. Germline CDR1 reads SGHTA; CDR2 reads FQGNSA. J was trimmed by 4 bases and V by 5 bases; bases with no gene match: 8. The chain couples TRBV7-2 to TRBJ2-7, with 13 bases that match TRBD2. Sequenced here: unsorted PBMCs, sampled 0.8 years after starting antiretroviral therapy. This receptor was identified in a young woman with HIV. The DNA for the CDR3 is TGTGCCAGCAGCATGGGGACTAGCGGGATAATGTACGAGCAGTACTTC. Its translation: CASSMGTSGIMYEQYF.